The 2 T cell receptor beta chains below come from one sample, sequenced in a study of T cell responses to AZD1222 COVID-19 vaccine. Produced via immunoSEQ multiplex PCR; TCRdb's table is partial and in-frame only. The repertoire includes 75,000 to 100,000 clones, roughly 92% of them detected once, and about 3.4% sits in the top ten. The source material was peripheral blood, sampled 28 days after the second AZD1222 dose. All receptors derive from an adult who received the AZD1222 COVID-19 vaccine.

CDR3 coding DNA: TGTGCCAGCAACGGACAGGTGGGGTCACCCCTCCACTTT. It specifies CASNGQVGSPLHF. This chain connects TRBV28 to TRBJ1-6; 7 bases line up with TRBD1. The CDR3 is 13 residues long. Trimming removed 7 bases from V and 10 bases from J; junction bases left unmatched: 7. The germline V gene has CDR1 MDHEN and CDR2 SYDVKM.

This clone was found once. This chain uses TRBV19 with TRBJ2-6; 10 bases are a match to TRBD1. V was pared by 5 bases and J by 2 bases, with 12 bases of the junction left unmatched. This CDR3 comprises 19 residues. CDR1 is LNHDA and CDR2 is SQIVND in the germline V gene (reference sequence). CDR3 bases: TGTGCCAGTAGTTTGTCCAGGGGACAGGGGTTGCCTGGGGCCAACGTCCTGACTTTC. The encoded protein is CASSLSRGQGLPGANVLTF.